Shown below are 5 T cell receptor beta chains from a single sample sequenced in a study of early T cells in non-severe SARS-CoV-2 infection. TCRdb independently ran MiXCR on the 5' RACE reads; one entry per CDR3 protein. The sample holds tens of thousands of distinct CDR3 sequences, about 16% seen once. The sample consisted of whole blood. The origin of the receptors is an adult who was a healthcare worker with PCR-confirmed SARS-CoV-2 infection or an uninfected control (not recorded which).

This clonotype was seen many times. This chain connects TRBV7-2 to TRBJ2-5, with 7 bases fitting TRBD2. CDR1 is SGHTA and CDR2 is FQGNSA in the germline V gene. V was pared by 5 bases and J by 4 bases, with 7 bases of the junction left unmatched. This CDR3 region has 14 residues. The CDR3 here is CASSPSAGVETQYF. DNA of the CDR3: TGTGCCAGCAGCCCAAGCGCGGGAGTAGAGACCCAGTACTTC.

CDR3 amino acids: CSAILAGPHTGELFF. DNA for the CDR3: TGCAGTGCTATCCTAGCGGGCCCTCACACCGGGGAGCTGTTTTTT. The chain has TRBV20-1 and TRBJ2-2; 8 bases are a match to TRBD2. This CDR3 is 15 amino acids long. CDR1 is DFQATT, CDR2 SNEGSKA, per germline (reference sequence). V gave up 4 bases and J gave up 3 bases; unmatched junction bases: 7.

In its sample, this clonotype was seen many times. V gene TRBV2 combines with J gene TRBJ2-7; D is unclear. The CDR3 covers 14 residues. The V end was cut by 2 bases, the J end by 3 bases, with 11 bases between. Germline V gene lookup returns CDR1 SNHLY and CDR2 FYNNEI. The CDR3 DNA sequence: TGTGCCAGCAGTGAACGCGGATATCACTACGAGCAGTACTTC. It is translated as CASSERGYHYEQYF.

This clonotype was seen at least ten times. The V gene is TRBV27, the J gene TRBJ2-3; 10 positions agree with TRBD2. Losses at the gene ends were 2 bases for V and 1 base for J; bases not matched to a gene: 6. Germline V lookup: CDR1 MNHEY, CDR2 SMNVEV (reference sequence). The CDR3 runs 17 residues. Here the CDR3 reads CASSLRILAGGTDTQYF. The CDR3 nucleotides are TGTGCCAGCAGTTTAAGGATCCTAGCGGGAGGCACAGATACGCAGTATTTT.

This clonotype was recorded a few times. CDR3 amino acids: CATGTVTEAFF. In DNA form, the CDR3 reads TGTGCCACCGGGACAGTCACTGAAGCTTTCTTT. The V call is TRBV28, the J call TRBJ1-1, with 7 positions matching TRBD1. Germline V gives CDR1 MDHEN, CDR2 SYDVKM. The CDR3 contains 11 residues. The V and J ends lost 10 bases and 4 bases, in that order; junction bases with no gene match: 3.